The following is a T cell receptor (beta chain) sequence with its context. The data derive from a study of T cell changes during pregnancy in multiple sclerosis. Clones were read by immunoSEQ multiplex PCR, and TCRdb kept only the in-frame ones, dropping some. Found here are some 41,000 clones, roughly nine tenths of them singletons; the top ten hold roughly 1.1%. The source of this sequence is a female donor with multiple sclerosis, enrolled in a pregnancy study. This specimen consisted of CD4+ T cells from peripheral blood mononuclear cells, obtained after pregnancy.

The CDR3 loop is CASSSTLATRFSYNEQFF. CDR3 nucleotide sequence: TGTGCCAGCAGCTCGACCCTTGCCACTAGATTCTCCTACAATGAGCAGTTCTTC. The genes are TRBV5-5 and TRBJ2-1, with a weak D call TRBD2 (5 bases). Trimming stripped 3 bases from V and 0 bases from J, with 19 bases between. The CDR3 runs 18 residues. Germline V gives CDR1 SGHKS, CDR2 YYEKEE (reference sequence).